One T cell receptor beta chain is described in this entry. Its specificity is not known. The germline gives CDR1 MNHNY, CDR2 SVGAGI (reference sequence). V was trimmed by 11 bases and J by 1 base, leaving 20 bases between them. There are 16 residues in the CDR3. Use of 60 Vbeta and 13 Jbeta primers characterized the PCR. In the original analysis: Among the unique TCR beta chains that a later analysis counted, 75 million to 85 million in all, 9.5 million to 12 million were shared. Profiling relied on immunoSEQ multiplex PCR, and the TCRdb table lists in-frame clones only, not all of them. That table supplies the V and J calls and clone size; D and trimming were determined from the DNA. Its table records under 40,000 clones. The entry originates in a study of cytomegalovirus exposure and HLA in healthy donors. Healthy people donating bone marrow made up the donors. Study-level findings and limits: In vitro experiments confirmed that three CMV-associated chains were specific for CMV antigens. In a later analysis, parvovirus B19, influenza, CMV and Epstein-Barr virus appeared linked to several top co-occurrence clusters.

The chain links TRBV6-6 to TRBJ2-2; D may be TRBD2 (6 bases). The clonotype comes from a female donor in good health and CMV-seronegative. The sample comprised PBMCs. The CDR3 DNA reads as TGTGCCGGCCGAGCCGGGGGACTGCAGAACACCGGGGAGCTGTTTTTT. The encoded protein is CAGRAGGLQNTGELFF.